This T cell receptor beta chain emerged from a study of technical replicates of blood from a handful of donors (dated by TCRdb to 2017 to 2019). This clone appeared once. What this receptor recognizes is not known. One base away there is no much larger clone; base qualities are not given. The receptor library was made with the immunoSEQ multiplex PCR assay. TCRdb mirrors the immuneACCESS table, restricted to in-frame sequences. Some clones are absent from its copies; in checked studies, under half trace to an unresolved V gene, and the reason for the others is unknown. The sample table records 80,000 or so clones; about 98% of these occur just once. Jointly, the top ten make up around 0.15% of the sample. Trimming leaves V shorter by 1 base and J shorter by 5 bases, with the junction holding 1 base beyond the gene matches. CDR1 and CDR2 (SGHVS, FQNEAQ) derive from the germline V gene. The CDR3, from cysteine to phenylalanine, totals 14 residues. Only CDR3 DNA remains: 42 bases, in frame from the first base.

In this chain, TRBV7-8 is recombined with TRBJ1-5; TRBD1 matches 8 bases in the middle. The clonotype was recovered from a human donor in good health. Sequencing was performed on T cells isolated from PBMCs. The encoded CDR3 is CASSLDRGDQPQHF. The nucleotide sequence reads as follows: TGTGCCAGCAGCTTAGACAGGGGGGATCAGCCCCAGCATTTT.